This record covers a single TCR beta chain. Method: immunoSEQ multiplex PCR; TCRdb's copy keeps in-frame clones and lacks some. The sample lists 350,000 to 450,000 clones, about 93% seen once, with 5% to 7% in the top ten. The entry originates in a study of control samples from healthy donors and cancer patients. Germline V lookup: CDR1 SGHAT, CDR2 FQNNGV. The CDR3 sequence is 15 residues long. V lost 5 bases and J 3 bases, leaving 16 bases between the germline ends. The sequence was obtained from a man between 35 and 55 years old with head and neck cancer. Specimen: PBMCs. The V gene is TRBV11-2, the J gene TRBJ1-1; the D gene is possibly TRBD1 (5 bases). The chain's CDR3 is CASSLMDIPDTEAFF. In nucleotides, the CDR3 is TGTGCCAGCAGCCTAATGGACATTCCGGACACTGAAGCTTTCTTT. Filled out from reference TRBV11-2 and TRBJ1-1, the complete variable domain reads EAGVAQSPRYKIIEKRQSVAFWCNPISGHATLYWYQQILGQGPKLLIQFQNNGVVDDSQLPKDRFSAERLKGVDSTLKIQPAKLEDSAVYLCASSLMDIPDTEAFFGQGTRLTVV.